The present T cell receptor (beta chain) was sequenced within a study of vaccination and CD4 T cells after COVID-19. The overall study: After nasal swab PCR-confirmed SARS-CoV-2, roughly 9 convalescents had mild disease and one severe. Convalescent individuals numbered four females and six males, two being Hispanic. Day 14 and days 161 to 241 post-vaccination were the sampling points for a few convalescent patients. General study points: The median number of SARS-CoV-2-reactive clonotypes increased from around 20 to 38, a change that did not reach significance.

As for time point: late sampling 161 to 241 days after vaccination in three convalescent patients. Germline V CDR1 and CDR2: SGHTA, FQGNSA. The CDR3 loop spans 15 amino acids. V lost 6 bases to trimming and J lost 10 bases; unmatched junction nucleotides: 10. A single record per CDR3 protein comes from TCRdb applying MiXCR to the PCR reads. Among 25,000 to 30,000 distinct CDR3 sequences listed, roughly 51% were seen once. This clonotype appeared a few times. The antigen remains undetermined. The V call is TRBV7-2, the J call TRBJ1-6; 9 nucleotides align to TRBD1. The sequence was obtained from a human donor who had recovered from COVID-19. Sequences were derived from CD4+ T cells from blood, sampled about 7 months after SARS-CoV-2 vaccination. The CDR3 is CASRPPGQGLSPLHF. CDR3 DNA sequence: TGTGCCAGCAGGCCACCGGGACAGGGTCTCTCACCCCTCCACTTT.